These 31 T cell receptor beta chains came from one sample sequenced in a study of blood T cells in healthy people across ages. Together with a sample-barcoded 5' primer, a J-beta primer mix was included in a second PCR lasting about 6 to 11 cycles. One entry per CDR3 protein, called by TCRdb with MiXCR from the 5' RACE reads. The sample records under 2,000,000 distinct CDR3 sequences, 40% to 55% being singletons. The sequencing input was blood. These receptors all come from a woman between 35 and 50 years old in good health.

This clonotype was counted only a few times. The chain is built from TRBV4-2 and TRBJ1-5; 8 nucleotides line up with TRBD1. There are 16 residues in the CDR3. Trimming took 2 bases from V and 4 from J; bases not matched to a gene: 7. Germline V gene lookup returns CDR1 LGHNA and CDR2 YNFKEQ. DNA of the CDR3: TGTGCCAGCAGCCAAAGGGGTCGGACAGGGAATCAGCCCCAGCATTTT. Translation gives CASSQRGRTGNQPQHF.

The chain employs TRBV9 and TRBJ2-1; D may match TRBD1 or TRBD2 (5 bases each). The germline CDR1 and CDR2 sequences are SGDLS and YYNGEE. The CDR3 is 14 amino acids. Deletions cut 3 bases from V and 8 bases from J, with 15 bases between. CDR3 coding DNA: TGTGCCAGCAGCGCGGATTGGGGGAGAGATGAGCAGTTCTTC. Its translation is CASSADWGRDEQFF.

The chain joins TRBV27 to TRBJ2-1; the D gene could be TRBD1 or TRBD2 (6 bases each). The CDR3 runs 15 residues. Germline V lookup: CDR1 MNHEY, CDR2 SMNVEV (reference sequence). Trimming removed 5 bases at V and 3 bases at J, with 14 bases between. The CDR3 nucleotides are TGTGCCAGCAGTCCCCTGGAGGGGGACTACAATGAGCAGTTCTTC. Its translation is CASSPLEGDYNEQFF.

This chain joins TRBV20-1 and TRBJ2-1; D perhaps matches TRBD2 (6 bases). The CDR3 totals 15 residues. V lost 5 bases to trimming and J lost 0 bases, with 14 bases between them. The germline V gene has CDR1 DFQATT and CDR2 SNEGSKA (reference sequence). CDR3 sequence reads: CSAPGTAYSYNEQFF. Written as DNA, the CDR3 is TGCAGTGCTCCCGGGACTGCTTACTCCTACAATGAGCAGTTCTTC.

The chain couples TRBV7-2 to TRBJ1-6; 9 bases match TRBD1. The length of the CDR3 is 14 residues. The ends lost 5 bases at V and 10 bases at J; junction bases unmatched: 6. CDR1 and CDR2 (germline): SGHTA, FQGNSA. DNA of the CDR3: TGTGCCAGCAGCCCCGGACAGGGGCGATCACCCCTCCACTTT. Protein sequence: CASSPGQGRSPLHF.

This chain connects TRBV3-1 to TRBJ2-5; the match to TRBD2 covers 11 bases. V was pared by 1 base and J by 1 base, with 8 bases of the junction left unmatched. Germline V lookup: CDR1 LGHDT, CDR2 YNNKEL (reference sequence). The length of the CDR3 is 18 residues. The CDR3 DNA reads as TGTGCCAGCAGCCAAGGTCGGGCTAGCGGGGGGATCCAAGAGACCCAGTACTTC. It is translated as CASSQGRASGGIQETQYF.

This chain connects TRBV12-3 or TRBV12-4 to TRBJ1-2; D remains unclear. CDR3 length: 14 amino acids. V was clipped by 4 bases and J by 5 bases, with 14 bases between them. CDR3 residues: CASSWGGSEYGYTF. The CDR3 nucleotides read TGTGCCAGCAGTTGGGGAGGGTCGGAGTATGGCTACACCTTC.

The chain combines TRBV20-1 with TRBJ1-4; a weak D match, TRBD1 (5 bases). Trimming shortened V by 0 bases and J by 7 bases, and 24 bases separated the two germline ends. Germline assignment: CDR1 DFQATT and CDR2 SNEGSKA (reference sequence). The CDR3 has 18 residues. The DNA for the CDR3 is TGCAGTGCTAGAGATGTCGGGGCGAATAGCTCAGCCAGTGAAAAACTGTTTTTT. It is translated as CSARDVGANSSASEKLFF.

The chain joins TRBV5-1 to TRBJ2-3; 10 bases map to TRBD1. The V gene end was trimmed by 0 bases and the J gene end by 7 bases; junction bases not matched to a gene: 8. Germline V gene lookup returns CDR1 SGHRS and CDR2 YFSETQ. CDR3 length equals 16 residues. The CDR3 is CASSLAWDRGPNTQYF. The DNA for the CDR3 is TGCGCCAGCAGCTTGGCCTGGGACAGGGGACCGAATACGCAGTATTTT.

This clonotype appeared a few times. V and J are TRBV7-2 and TRBJ2-1; 11 bases map to TRBD2. The ends lost 5 bases at V and 9 bases at J; junction bases unmatched: 9. CDR1 is SGHTA, CDR2 FQGNSA, per germline. The CDR3 totals 15 residues. The CDR3 is CASSRTSGGYGEQFF. CDR3 in DNA: TGTGCCAGCAGCCGTACTAGCGGGGGATACGGTGAGCAGTTCTTC.

This chain joins TRBV12-5 and TRBJ2-3; 10 nucleotides agree with TRBD2. After removal of 5 bases from V and 8 bases from J, the junction contained 13 bases not matched to a gene. This CDR3 comprises 16 residues. Per germline, CDR1 LGHNT and CDR2 FRNRAP. The CDR3 bases are TGTGCTAGTGGTCTTAATCCCTTAGCGGGGGGAGGTACGCAGTATTTT. Protein sequence: CASGLNPLAGGGTQYF.

There are a few counts of this clonotype. The chain is built from TRBV25-1 and TRBJ1-2; 12 bases agree with TRBD1. CDR1 and CDR2 from the germline V gene are MGHDK and SYGVNS. The V gene end was trimmed by 7 bases and the J gene end by 8 bases; junction bases not matched to a gene: 8. CDR3 size: 14 residues. CDR3 nucleotide sequence: TGTGCCAGCACCGAGGGACAGGGGGCTATAGGCTACACCTTC. As protein: CASTEGQGAIGYTF.

There are a few counts of this clonotype. DNA of the CDR3: TGTGCCAGCAGACGACAGGGGTCGTCCCAAAAACTGTTTTTT. Its translation: CASRRQGSSQKLFF. V is TRBV6-5 and J is TRBJ1-4, with 8 bases that match TRBD1. V lost 6 bases, J lost 9 bases, and 9 bases stayed unmatched. The length of the CDR3 is 14 residues. The germline gives CDR1 MNHEY, CDR2 SVGAGI.

The chain has TRBV27 and TRBJ2-6; a weak D match, TRBD1 (5 bases). CDR1 and CDR2 (germline): MNHEY, SMNVEV (reference sequence). CDR3 length: 18 residues. The V gene lost 0 bases and the J gene lost 0 bases, with 12 bases spanning the gap. The CDR3 DNA follows: TGTGCCAGCAGTTTATCGGCAGGGATACTCTCTGGGGCCAACGTCCTGACTTTC. Its protein is CASSLSAGILSGANVLTF.

V and J are TRBV6-2 or TRBV6-3 and TRBJ1-2; tentative D call: TRBD1 (5 bases). V was clipped by 0 bases and J by 5 bases, with 10 bases between them. There are 14 residues in the CDR3. Germline V gene sequence: CDR1 MNHEY, CDR2 SVGEGT. CDR3 in DNA: TGTGCCAGCAGTTACTCGATTAGGGGATATGGCTACACCTTC. This codes for CASSYSIRGYGYTF.

In the case of this clonotype: One junction end does not reproduce the germline sequence, and a read error may be involved. The chain recombines TRBV15 with TRBJ1-1, with D unresolved. CDR1 and CDR2 (germline): LNHNV, YYDKDF (reference sequence). The CDR3 is made up of 14 amino acids. This chain's CDR3 is CATSGEFMNTEAFF. In nucleotides, the CDR3 is TGTGCCACCAGCGGAGAATTTATGAACACTGAAGCTTTCTTT.

The CDR3 sequence: CASSEVRTSAKDTQYF. The CDR3 coding sequence is TGCGCCAGCAGTGAGGTGAGGACTAGCGCCAAGGATACGCAGTATTTT. J is TRBJ2-3 and V is TRBV10-2, with 9 bases that match TRBD2. The ends lost 2 bases at V and 6 bases at J; junction bases unmatched: 9. CDR1 and CDR2 from the germline V gene are WSHSY and SAAADI. The CDR3 consists of 16 residues.

V usage is TRBV6-5 and J usage is TRBJ2-7; no firm D call. The better agreement between TRBJ2-5 and the DNA end casts doubt on the J call. The CDR3 totals 15 residues. In germline, CDR1 is MNHEY, CDR2 SVGAGI. The CDR3 bases are TGTGCCAGCAGTTACTCGTTTAAGGTTTTGGAGACCCAGTACTTC. This sequence encodes CASSYSFKVLETQYF.

The rearrangement uses TRBV5-1 and TRBJ2-7; D might be TRBD2 (5 bases). The V gene lost 7 bases and the J gene lost 1 base, with 15 bases spanning the gap. Germline V lookup: CDR1 SGHRS, CDR2 YFSETQ. CDR3 length equals 14 residues. CDR3 coding DNA: TGCGCCAGCCGGCGGGCAGCTTTATCCTACGAGCAGTACTTC. It yields the protein CASRRAALSYEQYF.

This clonotype has a handful of counts. The chain recombines TRBV20-1 with TRBJ1-5; 7 bases are shared with TRBD1. CDR1 and CDR2 (germline): DFQATT, SNEGSKA (reference sequence). The CDR3 consists of 12 residues. CDR3: CSLQGSNQPQHF. The CDR3 nucleotides read TGCAGCTTACAGGGGAGCAATCAGCCCCAGCATTTT.

The V and J genes are TRBV25-1 and TRBJ2-7; 9 nucleotides align to TRBD2. CDR1 is MGHDK, CDR2 SYGVNS, per germline. This CDR3 has 15 residues. Trimming took 3 bases from V and 3 from J; bases not matched to a gene: 6. The CDR3 protein is CASSEPGGGDYEQYF. CDR3 DNA: TGTGCCAGCAGTGAGCCCGGCGGGGGGGACTACGAGCAGTACTTC.

The chain links TRBV4-1 to TRBJ2-7; 9 bases are a match to TRBD2. Looked up from germline, CDR1 is MGHRA and CDR2 is YSYEKL. V was pared by 0 bases and J by 2 bases, with 2 bases of the junction left unmatched. CDR3 length: 15 amino acids. The DNA of the CDR3 is TGCGCCAGCAGCCAAGATGAGCGGGGGGCCTACGAGCAGTACTTC. Encoded protein: CASSQDERGAYEQYF.

The J gene is TRBJ2-7, the V gene TRBV4-2, with D possibly matching TRBD1 (6 bases). CDR1 LGHNA and CDR2 YNFKEQ come from the germline V gene. V dropped 4 bases and J dropped 1 base, with 17 bases sitting between them. This CDR3 contains 16 residues. The CDR3 sequence: CASSLLQGPDSYEQYF. The CDR3 nucleotides read TGTGCCAGCAGCCTTCTACAGGGACCCGATTCCTACGAGCAGTACTTC.

The V and J genes are TRBV6-2 or TRBV6-3 and TRBJ2-1, with D possibly being TRBD1 or TRBD2 (5 bases each). The CDR3 contains 16 residues. The germline V gene encodes CDR1 MNHEY and CDR2 SVGEGT. The V end was cut by 4 bases, the J end by 9 bases, with 22 bases between. The CDR3 here is CASSSAGTPRPSEQFF. The CDR3 DNA reads TGTGCCAGCAGTTCGGCCGGGACGCCAAGACCTAGTGAGCAGTTCTTC.

J is TRBJ1-2 and V is TRBV20-1, with a weak D call TRBD1 (6 bases). Germline V gene data show CDR1 as DFQATT and CDR2 as SNEGSKA (reference sequence). This CDR3 spans 17 amino acids. Trimming removed 1 base at V and 5 bases at J, with 23 bases between. CDR3 in DNA: TGCAGTGCTAGAGGGGATTCGCCGGGAACAGGGCAGTATGGCTACACCTTC. Its protein is CSARGDSPGTGQYGYTF.

As for this clonotype: The germline gene is not matched at one end of the junction; a read error may be the cause. The CDR3 sequence: CASRMGGTGNTEAFF. The CDR3 coding sequence is TGTGCCAGTCGTATGGGCGGGACGGGGAACACTGAAGCTTTCTTT. V gene TRBV19 combines with J gene TRBJ1-1, with D possibly being TRBD1 (5 bases). The CDR3 is 15 residues long. Germline CDR1 and CDR2: LNHDA and SQIVND (reference sequence).

This clonotype was observed at least ten times. The CDR3 region has the DNA TGTGCCAGCCGGGACAGGGGACAAGAGACCCAGTACTTC. Amino acids: CASRDRGQETQYF. This chain joins TRBV27 and TRBJ2-5; TRBD1 aligns across 10 bases. This CDR3 is 13 amino acids long. Germline V gene sequence: CDR1 MNHEY, CDR2 SMNVEV (reference sequence). J was trimmed by 2 bases and V by 8 bases; bases with no gene match: 2.

This clonotype was observed a few times. V is TRBV29-1 and J is TRBJ2-1; 8 bases fit TRBD2. There are 12 residues in the CDR3. Germline V gives CDR1 SQVTM, CDR2 ANQGSEA. This chain's CDR3 is CITAGVAGEQFF. The CDR3 nucleotides read TGCATAACAGCTGGGGTAGCGGGGGAGCAGTTCTTC.

The chain has TRBV18 and TRBJ2-4; possibly TRBD1 or TRBD2 for D (5 bases each). Germline CDR1 is KGHSH and CDR2 is LQKENI. The V end lost 3 bases, the J end lost 0 bases, and 15 bases lay between the germline ends. CDR3 length: 17 amino acids. CDR3 sequence: CASSPSRGALAKNIQYF. The CDR3 DNA reads TGTGCCAGCTCACCTTCAAGAGGGGCACTAGCCAAAAACATTCAGTACTTC.

This clonotype has only a few counts. This chain joins TRBV4-2 and TRBJ2-3, with 9 bases that match TRBD2. The CDR3 length is 17 residues. V was clipped by 3 bases and J by 6 bases; unmatched bases: 13. Germline CDR1 and CDR2: LGHNA and YNFKEQ. CDR3 sequence: CASSHAGGTSITDTQYF. The CDR3 DNA is TGTGCCAGCAGCCACGCGGGCGGGACTAGCATTACGGATACGCAGTATTTT.

The gene calls are TRBV12-3 or TRBV12-4 and TRBJ2-3, with D maybe TRBD1 (5 bases). The CDR3 covers 15 residues. Trimming shortened V by 5 bases and J by 1 base, and 13 bases separated the two germline ends. CDR3 bases: TGTGCCAGCAGTCTGGACACGATCGGCACAGATACGCAGTATTTT. Translating it yields CASSLDTIGTDTQYF.